The sequence of this T cell receptor beta chain was determined in a study of blood T cells in healthy people across ages. Alongside a J-beta primer mix, a sample-barcoded 5' primer served in a second PCR lasting about 7 to 12 cycles. TCRdb itself ran the 5' RACE reads through MiXCR, one entry per CDR3 protein. This table holds fewer than 950,000 distinct CDR3 sequences, less than 70% found once. Germline V lookup: CDR1 ENHRY, CDR2 SYGVKD. This CDR3 is 15 amino acids long. The TCR originated in a man of 80 years or more in good health. The rearrangement joins TRBV10-3 to TRBJ2-4; 8 bases agree with TRBD2. The DNA end is a closer match to TRBJ2-7, so the J assignment may be wrong. What was sequenced was blood. The CDR3 loop reads CATLRMREEMYEQYF. CDR3 nucleotide sequence: TGTGCCACCCTCCGGATGCGGGAGGAGATGTACGAGCAGTACTTC.